A selection of T cell receptor beta chains follows, all from one sample in a study of cytomegalovirus exposure and HLA in healthy donors. The repertoire was sequenced with immunoSEQ multiplex PCR; TCRdb's copy has only in-frame clones and lacks some. The sample yields roughly 330,000 clones, about nine tenths seen once. Sample: PBMCs. The receptors come from a young woman in good health and CMV-seropositive. Each CDR3 is given with its conserved first and last residue. A D gene is named only where the DNA matches it firmly. Some rows mark clone size as missing; the rest say once, few, many or name a class of expanded clone.

size,D,V,J,DNA,CDR3
once,TRBD2,TRBV6-5,TRBJ2-1,TGTGCCAGCAGCCCCGGACTAGCGGGAATCAATGAGCAGTTCTTC,CASSPGLAGINEQFF
NA,NA,TRBV28,TRBJ2-2,TGTGCCAGCAGCATCCCTTATCCCGGGGAGCTGTTTTTT,CASSIPYPGELFF
NA,TRBD1,TRBV16,TRBJ1-1,TGTGCCAGCAGCCACCCGGACAGGGGAAACACTGAAGCTTTCTTT,CASSHPDRGNTEAFF
NA,NA,TRBV6-5,TRBJ1-2,TGTGCCAGCAGTTACAGGAAACCTAACTATGGCTACACCTTC,CASSYRKPNYGYTF
NA,NA,TRBV13,TRBJ2-6,TGTGCCAGCAGCTCCGCGGACCGAGACTCTGGGGCCAACGTCCTGACTTTC,CASSSADRDSGANVLTF
few,NA,TRBV5-4,TRBJ1-1,TGTGCCAGCCTATCGGGGGCTGAAGCTTTCTTT,CASLSGAEAFF
NA,TRBD1,TRBV6-5,TRBJ1-1,TGTGCCAGCAGTTACTCGGGGACAGGGCGCACTGAAGCTTTCTTT,CASSYSGTGRTEAFF
NA,NA,TRBV7-9,TRBJ2-7,TGTGCCAGCACCAAATCCAGGACTATCCCCGGGGACGAGCAGTACTTC,CASTKSRTIPGDEQYF
NA,TRBD2,TRBV27,TRBJ2-7,TGTGCCAGCAGTTTGCAGCGGGGTACCTACGAGCAGTACTTC,CASSLQRGTYEQYF
NA,TRBD2,TRBV27,TRBJ2-2,TGTGCCAGCAGTACCCGGGGGGGGCTACTGAACACCGGGGAGCTGTTTTTT,CASSTRGGLLNTGELFF
NA,TRBD1,TRBV30,TRBJ1-2,TGTGCCTGGAGGAAAACCGGGGACAGGGACTATGGCTACACCTTC,CAWRKTGDRDYGYTF
NA,NA,TRBV4-3,TRBJ2-7,TGCGCCAGCAGCCAAGTAGCGAGTACTCCCTACGAGCAGTACTTC,CASSQVASTPYEQYF
NA,TRBD1,TRBV2,TRBJ2-5,TGTGCCAGCATGAGGGACAGTTCCCAAGAGACCCAGTACTTC,CASMRDSSQETQYF
NA,TRBD1,TRBV5-6,TRBJ2-5,TGTGCCAGCAGCTTGCAAGACAGGGGGTCCCAAGAGACCCAGTACTTC,CASSLQDRGSQETQYF
NA,TRBD1,TRBV7-9,TRBJ1-4,TGTGCCAGCAGCGCCGGGACAGGGGATGAAAAACTGTTTTTT,CASSAGTGDEKLFF
NA,TRBD1,TRBV27,TRBJ2-7,TGTGCCAGCAGTACCCGGGACAGGGGACCCTACGAGCAGTACTTC,CASSTRDRGPYEQYF
once,NA,TRBV29-1,TRBJ1-2,TGCAGCGCTCTATTTTCAGGGTATGGCTACACCTTC,CSALFSGYGYTF
NA,NA,TRBV19,TRBJ2-1,TGTGCCAGTAGCCAGACAGTAAATGAGCAGTTCTTC,CASSQTVNEQFF
NA,NA,TRBV7-2,TRBJ2-3,TGTGCCAGCAGCAGCCGGACTGGAGGCACAGATACGCAGTATTTT,CASSSRTGGTDTQYF
NA,NA,TRBV6-5,TRBJ1-2,TGTGCCAGCGGGGGTAACTATGGCTACACCTTC,CASGGNYGYTF
NA,NA,TRBV4-1,TRBJ2-2,TGCGCCAGCAGCCAAGATAGGAGGTCGGGCACCGGGGAGCTGTTTTTT,CASSQDRRSGTGELFF
NA,NA,TRBV28,TRBJ2-5,TGTGCCAGCAGTCCCGGAGTAACCCAGTACTTC,CASSPGVTQYF
NA,NA,TRBV7-2,TRBJ1-6,TGTGCCAGCAGCTTAAAGATGACAGGACGGATTTCACCCCTCCACTTT,CASSLKMTGRISPLHF
NA,NA,TRBV5-1,TRBJ2-7,TGCGCCAGCAGCTTGGGGGCCGTATCCTACGAGCAGTACTTC,CASSLGAVSYEQYF
NA,NA,TRBV6-5,TRBJ1-5,TGTGCCAGCAGTTATAGGGGGGGCTTTCAGCCCCAGCATTTT,CASSYRGGFQPQHF
NA,NA,TRBV5-1,TRBJ2-7,TGCGCCAGCAGCAACCCATCTAGGAACGAGCAGTACTTC,CASSNPSRNEQYF
NA,NA,TRBV19,TRBJ2-3,TGTGCCAGTAGTCCACCGGGACCGTTCACAGATACGCAGTATTTT,CASSPPGPFTDTQYF
NA,TRBD1,TRBV30,TRBJ1-4,TGTGCCTTACTACCCGGGACAGGGCCAACTAATGAAAAACTGTTTTTT,CALLPGTGPTNEKLFF
NA,NA,TRBV19,TRBJ1-1,TGTGCCAGTAGTGCGGCGGGCTTGAACACTGAAGCTTTCTTT,CASSAAGLNTEAFF
few,TRBD1,TRBV29-1,TRBJ2-7,TGCAGCGGCGGGGACAGGGTCTACGAGCAGTACTTC,CSGGDRVYEQYF
NA,NA,TRBV19,TRBJ2-1,TGTGCCTCCTTCGGGGGCCAGTACAATGAGCAGTTCTTC,CASFGGQYNEQFF
NA,TRBD2,TRBV5-1,TRBJ2-1,TGCGCCAGCAGCTCGGAGACTAGCGGGGAAGGTGAGTTCTTC,CASSSETSGEGEFF
NA,NA,TRBV2,TRBJ2-5,TGTGCCAGCATGTCGGACCGAGGGGAGACCCAGTACTTC,CASMSDRGETQYF
NA,TRBD1,TRBV6-1,TRBJ1-1,TGTGCCAGCAGTGGTACCGGGACAGGGGGTTGGGAAGCTTTCTTT,CASSGTGTGGWEAFF
NA,NA,TRBV7-8,TRBJ1-3,TGTGCCAGCAGCTTAGTAACAGCCGGAAACACCATATATTTT,CASSLVTAGNTIYF
NA,TRBD1,TRBV27,TRBJ2-2,TGTGCCAGCAGACCAGGGGGCATCACCGGGGAGCTGTTTTTT,CASRPGGITGELFF
NA,TRBD1,TRBV7-2,TRBJ2-7,TGTGCCAGCAGCCTCCACAGGGGGCTGGACTACGAGCAGTACTTC,CASSLHRGLDYEQYF
NA,TRBD2,TRBV7-9,TRBJ2-5,TGTGCCAGCAGCTCGGGGAGGGCCCAGTACTTC,CASSSGRAQYF
NA,TRBD2,TRBV2,TRBJ2-7,TGTGCCAGCAGTCACGGTAGCGGGTTCTCCTACGAGCAGTACTTC,CASSHGSGFSYEQYF
NA,NA,TRBV6-5,TRBJ2-2,TGTGCCAGCAGACTCCACGAAGGCACCGGGGAGCTGTTTTTT,CASRLHEGTGELFF
once,NA,TRBV7-9,TRBJ1-4,TGTGCCAGCAGCTTAGGGACAGCAGCAACTAATGAAAAACTGTTTTTT,CASSLGTAATNEKLFF
NA,TRBD2,TRBV7-2,TRBJ2-1,TGTGCCAGCAGCTTCATGCCGGGACTAGCGGGCCACAATGAGCAGTTCTTC,CASSFMPGLAGHNEQFF
once,TRBD2,TRBV5-1,TRBJ2-3,TGCGCCAGCAGCTTGGTGGCTAGCGGGAGGACAGATACGCAGTATTTT,CASSLVASGRTDTQYF
NA,NA,TRBV13,TRBJ1-1,TGTGCCAGCAGGAAGGACAGTTACACTGAAGCTTTCTTT,CASRKDSYTEAFF
NA,NA,TRBV19,TRBJ1-5,TGTGCCAGTAGTGTGTTAGATAGCAATCAGCCCCAGCATTTT,CASSVLDSNQPQHF
once,NA,TRBV28,TRBJ2-7,TGTGCCAGCAGCCCCCTGACCGAGAACTACGAGCAGTACTTC,CASSPLTENYEQYF
NA,TRBD1,TRBV5-4,TRBJ2-7,TGTGCCAGCAGCTCCGGGACAGTACCCTACGAGCAGTACTTC,CASSSGTVPYEQYF
NA,NA,TRBV6-5,TRBJ1-1,TGTGCCAGCAGTTACAGTAGAACTTTGGGTAAAGCTTTCTTT,CASSYSRTLGKAFF
NA,TRBD1,TRBV19,TRBJ2-7,TGTGCCAGTAGTATGCTCGGGACAGCGTACGAGCAGTACTTC,CASSMLGTAYEQYF
NA,NA,TRBV4-1,TRBJ1-6,TGCGCCAGCAGCCAAGATCGGGGTTTCCCTGGATCACCCCTCCACTTT,CASSQDRGFPGSPLHF
NA,NA,TRBV7-8,TRBJ1-5,TGTGCCAGCAGCGCCGACTTGCGGAATCAGCCCCAGCATTTT,CASSADLRNQPQHF
NA,TRBD1,TRBV5-6,TRBJ2-3,TGTGCCAGCAGTCGAGACCGGGACAGGGCCTACACAGATACGCAGTATTTT,CASSRDRDRAYTDTQYF
NA,NA,TRBV30,TRBJ2-4,TGTGCCTGGAGTGTTGGGCGGGGACGAAACATTCAGTACTTC,CAWSVGRGRNIQYF
NA,NA,TRBV4-3,TRBJ2-7,TGCGCCAGCAGCCAAGAAGGGGCGGAGGGTGGCTACGAGCAGTACTTC,CASSQEGAEGGYEQYF
NA,NA,TRBV7-2,TRBJ1-5,TGTGCCAGCAGCTTAGGATCAGGGAAGGGGCAGCCCCAGCATTTT,CASSLGSGKGQPQHF
NA,TRBD2,TRBV4-3,TRBJ2-7,TGCGCCAGCAGCCAAGGATTTGGGGGGGAGTACGAGCAGTACTTC,CASSQGFGGEYEQYF
NA,NA,TRBV6-4,TRBJ1-2,TGTGCCAGCAGCTCGACAGGATCGATCGGCTACACCTTC,CASSSTGSIGYTF
NA,NA,TRBV7-6,TRBJ2-7,TGTGCCAGCAGCTCGGAGACTGGATCTAACTACGAGCAGTACTTC,CASSSETGSNYEQYF
NA,NA,TRBV7-9,TRBJ1-1,TGTGCCAGCAGCGCCAGACAGAGGAACACTGAAGCTTTCTTT,CASSARQRNTEAFF